This T cell receptor beta chain was identified in a study of human T cells and chemical hapten exposure. Study-wide results and caveats: Alopecia affected the donors, so their immune response may differ from healthy people's.

TCRdb reprocessed the RACE reads via MiXCR and lists one record per CDR3 protein. The repertoire holds 360,000 or so distinct CDR3 sequences, with just under 6.5% as singletons. Time point in this sample: patch test 2, 6 weeks after DPC sensitization. Treatment: therapeutic diphenylcyclopropenone sensitization with weekly scalp DPC. In this sample, this clonotype turned up a few times. Its matching antigen is unknown. The CDR3 loop spans 14 amino acids. Between the trimmed V and J ends, which lost 0 bases and 7 bases, there was a span of 10 bases. CDR1 and CDR2 (germline): MNHNS, SASEGT. The chain carries TRBV6-1 and TRBJ2-1; D gene uncertain. The sequencing used whole blood, collected in connection with sensitization to the hapten diphenylcyclopropenone (DPC). The sequence was obtained from a woman aged 18-29 years with alopecia areata. Some clones in this sample may be carry-over from other donors' samples. For the CDR3, the DNA is TGTGCCAGCAGTGAAGCTCTGACCGGAAATGAGCAGTTCTTC. As protein: CASSEALTGNEQFF.